This T cell receptor (beta chain) was found in a study of blood T cell repertoires in COVID-19. Overall study context: The study drew acute and convalescent COVID-19 samples from the United States, Italy and Spain.

The CDR3 has 14 amino acids. In germline, CDR1 is KGHDR, CDR2 SFDVKD. The V gene lost 7 bases and the J gene lost 4 bases, with 15 bases spanning the gap. Some clones are missing from TCRdb's copy, which holds only in-frame ones; the method was immunoSEQ multiplex PCR. Altogether approximately 240,000 clones are present, about 86% being singletons, with the ten largest covering 3% to 3.5%. The receptor was derived from a woman aged 30 to 39 who had recovered from COVID-19. The sequenced material came from peripheral blood. The V call is TRBV24-1, the J call TRBJ1-2, with a possible D match to TRBD1 (6 bases). Here the CDR3 DNA reads TGTGCCACCAGGGCCCCACAGGGATCCTATGGCTACACCTTC. Translating gives CATRAPQGSYGYTF.